This TCR beta chain was identified during a study of shared clonotypes between healthy human individuals. Overall study: Researchers assigned three CD4 naive, three CD4 memory, two CD8 naive and one CD8 memory plate to each donor.

Deep-level running was used for the assay. Some clones are missing from TCRdb's copy, which holds only in-frame ones; the method was immunoSEQ multiplex PCR. The sample has just over 2,000,000 clones, 85% to 95% seen once. V lost 7 bases to trimming and J lost 3 bases, with 13 bases between them. The V gene's germline CDR1 is SQVTM and CDR2 ANQGSEA. The CDR3 is 13 amino acids. Specimen: naive CD4+ T cells sorted from blood. Subset of the sample: CD45RA+ positively selected. The rearrangement joins TRBV29-1 to TRBJ1-5; tentatively, D is TRBD1 (5 bases). This TCR derives from a man younger than 35 in good health. The chain's CDR3 is CSALAGHNQPQHF. The CDR3 region has the DNA TGCAGCGCCTTAGCAGGGCACAATCAGCCCCAGCATTTT. Full variable domain (missing parts from reference TRBV29-1 and TRBJ1-5): SAVISQKPSRDICQRGTSLTIQCQVDSQVTMMFWYRQQPGQSLTLIATANQGSEATYESGFVIDKFPISRPNLTFSTLTVSNMSPEDSSIYLCSALAGHNQPQHFGDGTRLSIL.